The 6 T cell receptor beta chains reported below all come from one sample, sequenced in a study of blood T cell repertoires in COVID-19. Clones were read by immunoSEQ multiplex PCR, and TCRdb kept only the in-frame ones, dropping some. This table has hundreds of thousands of clones, around four fifths appearing once. The material sequenced was peripheral blood. These TCRs come from a woman between 65 and 79 years old with active or convalescent COVID-19.

The genes are TRBV2 and TRBJ2-7, with 12 bases that match TRBD1. Trimming at V came to 5 bases and at J to 5 bases, leaving 4 bases not matched to a gene. The V gene's germline CDR1 is SNHLY and CDR2 FYNNEI. The CDR3 loop spans 14 amino acids. The CDR3 spells CASSRGQGADEQYF. CDR3 sequence (DNA): TGTGCCAGCAGTCGGGGACAGGGGGCGGACGAGCAGTACTTC.

The chain carries TRBV30 and TRBJ2-7; TRBD1 aligns across 9 bases. V dropped 3 bases and J dropped 7; count of bases not matched to a gene: 16. Germline loops: CDR1 GTSNPN, CDR2 SVGIG (reference sequence). CDR3 size: 16 residues. The CDR3 sequence is CAWSGFLGQGVREQYF. CDR3 bases: TGTGCCTGGAGCGGGTTCTTGGGACAGGGTGTGAGGGAGCAGTACTTC.

The genes are TRBV5-1 and TRBJ1-1; a possible D gene is TRBD1 (6 bases). Per germline, CDR1 SGHRS and CDR2 YFSETQ. The length of the CDR3 is 14 residues. Deletions cut 2 bases from V and 5 bases from J, with 13 bases between. Written as DNA, the CDR3 is TGCGCCAGCAGCTTTACAGGCCAGGGGACTGAAGCTTTCTTT. It is translated as CASSFTGQGTEAFF.

This clone was recorded once. The rearrangement uses TRBV6-1 and TRBJ2-3, with D maybe TRBD2 (6 bases). This CDR3 comprises 15 residues. The germline V and J ends were trimmed by 0 bases and 0 bases, with 7 bases remaining between them. Germline loops: CDR1 MNHNS, CDR2 SASEGT. Written as DNA, the CDR3 is TGTGCCAGCAGTGAAGCCGGGACTAGCACAGATACGCAGTATTTT. This gives the protein CASSEAGTSTDTQYF.

The rearrangement uses TRBV27 and TRBJ2-3, with 9 bases identical to TRBD1. Losses at the gene ends were 5 bases for V and 8 bases for J; bases not matched to a gene: 5. Germline values: CDR1 MNHEY, CDR2 SMNVEV (reference sequence). CDR3 length: 13 residues. The CDR3 sequence: CASSNRGRGTQYF. CDR3 nucleotides: TGTGCCAGCAGTAACAGGGGGCGGGGTACGCAGTATTTT.

This chain connects TRBV6-2 or TRBV6-3 to TRBJ1-3, with D tentatively TRBD1 (6 bases). V was clipped by 0 bases and J by 2 bases, with 11 bases between them. This CDR3 has 16 residues. The germline gives CDR1 MNHEY, CDR2 SVGEGT. CDR3 sequence: CASSYSGGFAGNTIYF. DNA for the CDR3: TGTGCCAGCAGTTACTCTGGGGGCTTTGCTGGAAACACCATATATTTT.